This TCR beta chain is drawn from a study of shared clonotypes between healthy human individuals (dated by TCRdb to the early 2020s). With regard to the full study: A couple of women and a few men aged 18 to 49 years were included in the cohort. For each donor, CD4 naive and CD4 memory were each given three plates, CD8 naive was given two plates, and CD8 memory was given one plate. Blood TCR repertoires of roughly five healthy adults were deeply sequenced to estimate repertoire size and the extent of clonotype sharing between individuals. To increase sequencing depth and limit assay-specific biases, TCR repertoire library preparation and sequencing were carried out by different laboratories using diverse techniques. Each donor's leukapheresis produced roughly between roughly 0.85 and 9.5 billion PBMCs. The study at large found these results: The small number of donors limited the genetic and exposure-history diversity represented. Sampling was restricted to blood, and TCR repertoires in tissue are likely to differ from TCR repertoires in blood. Naive subsets generally had larger estimated clonotype richness than memory subsets. Higher generation probabilities were observed for clonotypes shared by all four sorted-subset donors than for non-shared clonotypes. Rarefaction of sorted-subset datasets indicated incomplete sequencing despite the large sequencing depth. Pairwise subsampling indicated that sequencing depth was expected to affect the degree of clonotype sharing among donors. Across a few donors, around 5.4% of naive CD4, more than 3% of naive CD8, about 2% of memory CD4, and roughly 0.41% of memory CD8 clonotypes were shared.

Of note for this clone: Its antigen target is currently unknown. No base qualities exist here, and no much larger clone lies one base off it.

Using the deep immunoSEQ assay, TCR CDR3 regions were amplified from genomic DNA by multiplex PCR. Extracted genomic DNA from each cell subset was spread evenly across all wells of several immunoSEQ 96-well plates, with each plate serving as a replicate. Each replicate PCR for sorted subsets received about 180 ng genomic DNA, equal to tens of thousands of T cell genomes. Purified libraries were measured with a Qubit 3.0 fluorometer, size-checked on a Bioanalyzer 2100, and measured again with the KAPA Library Quantification kit. Each immunoSEQ 96-well plate was sequenced on its own single-read 150-cycle Illumina NextSeq 550 flow cell. Regarding the original processing steps: Because the immunoSEQ output included only junctional sequences and no quality scores, the filtering could not be the same as the filtering used for full-length reads. Sequences were annotated with PyIR, a Python wrapper for IgBLAST v1.9, using IMGT germline references to assign V/J genes and CDR3. Reads were removed for weak V/J assignments (E-value above 1e-6), missing CDR3, stop codons, out-of-frame junctions, or ambiguous translated residues. V3J clonotypes were defined as sequences sharing an identical inferred V gene, J gene, and CDR3 amino acid sequence. Percentage overlap between repertoires was calculated by dividing the number of shared unique clonotypes by the size of the smaller repertoire. Richness of each repertoire was evaluated using RTK rarefaction, the Chao1 estimator, and Recon v2.1 estimates of unobserved clonotypes. OLGA was used to compute generation probabilities for all TCRbeta clonotypes that the gDNA method yielded from several donors. TCRdb took over this immuneACCESS table, retaining in-frame rearrangements with V and J assigned. Such tables are incomplete; in checked studies, under half of the missing clones stem from an unresolved V gene, and the remainder is unexplained. The V and J calls and clone size come from that table; D and trimming were worked out from the DNA. The sample records a few million clones, 93% of which are singletons. The biggest ten clones account for about 1.6% of the sample.

Ends trimmed: V by 3 bases, J by 8 bases; bases unmatched to a gene: 16. The germline V gene encodes CDR1 MDHEN and CDR2 SYDVKM. The CDR3 covers 17 residues, taking in both the cysteine and the phenylalanine. Only the CDR3 part of the read is kept: 51 bases, read in frame from the first base. CD8 naive samples were obtained by positive selection for CCR7 among CD45RO-negative cells, yielding a CD45RA+CCR7+ population from which TemRA cells were excluded. Healthy HIV-negative adults with no recently reported acute infections or vaccinations were included as donors. All donors were Caucasian adults living in Nashville, Tennessee, USA. Blood was obtained by leukapheresis, after which PBMCs were separated by Ficoll-Histopaque density gradient centrifugation and cryopreserved in liquid nitrogen vapor phase. Purity and quantity of every magnetically sorted T cell population were checked by analytical flow cytometry. Genomic DNA was isolated from each sorted fraction and quantified by UV absorbance on a Nanodrop 2000c.

Sequenced sample: naive CD8+ T cells from PBMCs. The sample's cell subset or site label is to be understood as: CD45RA+CCR7+. The rearranged chain carries TRBV28 and TRBJ1-2; 9 bases in the junction line up with TRBD1. The clonotype originates from a man between 18 and 35 years old in good health. Some clones in this sample may be carry-over from other donors' samples. CDR3 sequence: CASSLRSGRGQGEGYTF. In nucleotide form, the sequence is TGTGCCAGCAGTTTGAGGAGTGGGCGGGGACAGGGTGAAGGCTACACCTTC.